These 4 T cell receptor beta chains were sequenced from one sample in a study of blood T cells in healthy people across ages. A sample-barcoded 5' primer and a J-beta primer mix were used in a second PCR of roughly 6 to 11 cycles. TCRdb reprocessed the 5' RACE reads with MiXCR, giving one entry per CDR3 protein. The sample includes just under 550,000 distinct CDR3 sequences, nearly 25% of them seen just once. The same data also went into a second study, on T cells of mothers and their children.

The sample comprised blood. These receptors were taken from a boy aged 5-17 years in good health.

V gene TRBV7-9 combines with J gene TRBJ1-1, with TRBD1 as a possible D gene (6 bases). Germline lookup yields CDR1 SEHNR and CDR2 FQNEAQ (reference sequence). This CDR3 is 13 amino acids long. V was pared by 6 bases and J by 1 base, with 9 bases between. In DNA, the CDR3 is TGTGCCAGCAGAGTACAGGGGAACACTGAAGCTTTCTTT. The encoded protein is CASRVQGNTEAFF.

The chain has TRBV12-3 or TRBV12-4 and TRBJ2-5; 9 nucleotides match TRBD2. The DNA end is more similar to TRBJ2-7, so the J call may be wrong. The CDR3 totals 15 residues. The CDR3, as DNA: TGTGCCAGCAGTTTCGTCCTAGCGGGGATATACGAGCAGTACTTC. Amino acid sequence: CASSFVLAGIYEQYF.

This clonotype was picked up a small number of times. One end of the junction is discordant with germline, which a read error may explain. This sequence joins TRBV4-2 and TRBJ2-3; D may match TRBD1 or TRBD2 (5 bases each). CDR3 length equals 16 residues. The germline V gene has CDR1 LGHNA and CDR2 YNFKEQ. As DNA, the CDR3 is TGCGCCAGCAGCCAAGATTCGGGGCTGAGCACAGATACGCAGTATTTT. Amino acid sequence: CASSQDSGLSTDTQYF.

The rearrangement joins TRBV28 to TRBJ2-1; TRBD2 agrees at 12 bases. The DNA matches TRBJ2-7 better at its end, which makes the J call doubtful. In germline, CDR1 is MDHEN, CDR2 SYDVKM. The CDR3 loop spans 15 amino acids. CDR3 sequence (DNA): TGTGCCAGCAGTCGCTCTAGCGGGAGGGGGTACGAGCAGTACTTC. Protein: CASSRSSGRGYEQYF.